This is a list of T cell receptor beta chains from one sample in a study of control samples from healthy donors and cancer patients. Measured with immunoSEQ multiplex PCR; TCRdb has only the in-frame clones, and not every one. The data hold 110,000 to 150,000 clones, with about 90% observed a single time. The sequenced material came from blood. These receptors all stem from a man younger than 35 in good health. Each CDR3 is given with its conserved first and last residue. A D gene is named only where the DNA matches it firmly. Where a row states a size, it is once, few, many or the class of an expanded clone; other rows omit it.

18	.	TRBV6-2/TRBV6-3	TRBD2	TRBJ2-2	TGTGCCAGCAGTTACTACCTAGCGGGGGGCCAGGGCACCGGGGAGCTGTTTTTT	CASSYYLAGGQGTGELFF
14	.	TRBV9	.	TRBJ2-3	TGTGCCAGCAGCGTAGGAGCCGGGGCGGATACGCAGTATTTT	CASSVGAGADTQYF
14	.	TRBV30	.	TRBJ2-2	TGTGCCTGGAAGCTCCTCGGAGCCACCGGGGAGCTGTTTTTT	CAWKLLGATGELFF
14	few	TRBV18	.	TRBJ2-3	TGTGCCAGCTCACCCCGGACCAGCACAGATACGCAGTATTTT	CASSPRTSTDTQYF
13	few	TRBV5-8	.	TRBJ1-2	TGTGCCAGCAGCTTCCAGGGTAGCTATGGCTACACCTTC	CASSFQGSYGYTF
14	.	TRBV7-3	.	TRBJ2-7	TGTGCCAGCAGCGTTCAGGGGGGGACCTACGAGCAGTACTTC	CASSVQGGTYEQYF
14	.	TRBV3-1/TRBV3-2	.	TRBJ2-7	TGTGCCAGCAGCCAAGACCCGCAGCTCTACGAGCAGTACTTC	CASSQDPQLYEQYF
13	.	TRBV9	.	TRBJ2-7	TGTGCCAGCAGCTCGTCCAGGGGCTACGAGCAGTACTTC	CASSSSRGYEQYF
13	.	TRBV2	.	TRBJ2-5	TGTGCCAGCAGGTTTCCAGGGACCGAGACCCAGTACTTC	CASRFPGTETQYF
15	.	TRBV4-1	TRBD2	TRBJ2-1	TGCGCCAGCAGCCTAGCGGGGGAGAAACACAATGAGCAGTTCTTC	CASSLAGEKHNEQFF
14	.	TRBV5-1	.	TRBJ1-4	TGCGCCAGCAGCTTGTTAGGACAGAATGAAAAACTGTTTTTT	CASSLLGQNEKLFF
15	.	TRBV6-5	TRBD1	TRBJ2-7	TGTGCCAGCAGTTCTACCGGGACAGGGGGTCTGGAGCAGTACTTC	CASSSTGTGGLEQYF
15	.	TRBV7-8	TRBD1	TRBJ1-1	TGTGCCAGCAGCTTAGCGACAGGGATGAACACTGAAGCTTTCTTT	CASSLATGMNTEAFF
15	.	TRBV2	TRBD1	TRBJ1-6	TGTGCCAGCAGTTCGGACAGGGGGCTTGGTTCACCCCTCCACTTT	CASSSDRGLGSPLHF
14	once	TRBV7-2	.	TRBJ1-2	TGTGCCAGCAGCCTAGGAACAGGTGCTAATGGCTACACCTTC	CASSLGTGANGYTF
16	.	TRBV6-1	.	TRBJ1-5	TGTGCCAGCAGTGAGGTCCTGGACTATTACAATCAGCCCCAGCATTTT	CASSEVLDYYNQPQHF
12	.	TRBV24-1	.	TRBJ1-2	TGTGCCACCAGTGATTATACGGATGGCTACACCTTC	CATSDYTDGYTF
15	.	TRBV3-1/TRBV3-2	TRBD1	TRBJ1-4	TGTGCCAGCAGCCAAGCGGACAGGGGTAGTGAAAAACTGTTTTTT	CASSQADRGSEKLFF
16	.	TRBV9	TRBD1	TRBJ2-2	TGTGCCAGCAGCGTAGCCGGGGACAGAACTACCGGGGAGCTGTTTTTT	CASSVAGDRTTGELFF
15	.	TRBV6-5	.	TRBJ2-2	TGTGCCAGCAGTTACTTTTCCGTCAGGGTCGGGGAGCTGTTTTTT	CASSYFSVRVGELFF
15	.	TRBV7-6	TRBD1	TRBJ2-7	TGTGCCAGCAGCTGGGACAGGGGGTTGAACTACGAGCAGTACTTC	CASSWDRGLNYEQYF
14	.	TRBV28	TRBD1	TRBJ1-4	TGTGCCAGCAGCTCCGGAGGGGGCGGTGAAAAACTGTTTTTT	CASSSGGGGEKLFF